This is a list of T cell receptor beta chains from one sample in a study of shared clonotypes between healthy human individuals. Clones were read by immunoSEQ multiplex PCR, and TCRdb kept only the in-frame ones, dropping some. The sample holds about 1.4 million clones, 95% to 97% seen once. The source material was naive CD4+ T cells sorted from blood. The source of these receptors is a man aged 30 to 39 in good health. CDR3s include the opening cysteine and the closing phenylalanine or tryptophan. A D gene is named only where the DNA matches it firmly. Expanded clones get a size class; other rows say once, few or many, or leave the size out.

v_call: TRBV4-1; clone_size: -; j_call: TRBJ2-7; d_call: TRBD1; cdr3_aa: CASREGDRDFYEQYF; cdr3_nt: TGCGCCAGCAGGGAGGGGGACAGGGACTTTTACGAGCAGTACTTC
v_call: TRBV15; clone_size: -; j_call: TRBJ1-3; d_call: -; cdr3_aa: CATSRDLGALSGNTIYF; cdr3_nt: TGTGCCACCAGCAGAGATCTCGGAGCTCTCTCTGGAAACACCATATATTTT
v_call: TRBV27; clone_size: -; j_call: TRBJ2-2; d_call: -; cdr3_aa: CASSLANTGELFF; cdr3_nt: TGTGCCAGCAGTTTAGCTAACACCGGGGAGCTGTTTTTT
v_call: TRBV10-3; clone_size: -; j_call: TRBJ2-1; d_call: -; cdr3_aa: CAISARRQDNEQFF; cdr3_nt: TGTGCCATCAGCGCGCGACGGCAAGACAATGAGCAGTTCTTC
v_call: TRBV6-9; clone_size: -; j_call: TRBJ1-5; d_call: -; cdr3_aa: CASRRADRRNQPQHF; cdr3_nt: TGTGCCAGCAGACGCGCTGACAGGCGCAATCAGCCCCAGCATTTT
v_call: TRBV9; clone_size: once; j_call: TRBJ2-6; d_call: -; cdr3_aa: CASSVGGHPSGANVLTF; cdr3_nt: TGTGCCAGCAGCGTAGGGGGACACCCCTCTGGGGCCAACGTCCTGACTTTC
v_call: TRBV27; clone_size: -; j_call: TRBJ1-5; d_call: -; cdr3_aa: CASKSPPLGNQPQHF; cdr3_nt: TGTGCCAGCAAAAGCCCCCCCTTGGGGAATCAGCCCCAGCATTTT
v_call: TRBV5-5; clone_size: -; j_call: TRBJ2-1; d_call: -; cdr3_aa: CASSLGMDNEQFF; cdr3_nt: TGTGCCAGCAGCCTGGGTATGGACAATGAGCAGTTCTTC
v_call: TRBV5-1; clone_size: -; j_call: TRBJ2-3; d_call: -; cdr3_aa: CASSLGTGITDTQYF; cdr3_nt: TGCGCCAGCAGCTTGGGGACGGGGATCACAGATACGCAGTATTTT
v_call: TRBV4-1; clone_size: few; j_call: TRBJ2-7; d_call: -; cdr3_aa: CASSHPGTGSYEQYF; cdr3_nt: TGCGCCAGCAGCCATCCTGGGACGGGTTCCTACGAGCAGTACTTC
v_call: TRBV2; clone_size: -; j_call: TRBJ2-1; d_call: -; cdr3_aa: CASTSARYNEQFF; cdr3_nt: TGTGCCAGCACTAGCGCTAGATACAATGAGCAGTTCTTC
v_call: TRBV5-8; clone_size: -; j_call: TRBJ1-5; d_call: -; cdr3_aa: CASSLLRRSNQPQHF; cdr3_nt: TGTGCCAGCAGCCTACTTAGGAGGAGCAATCAGCCCCAGCATTTT
v_call: TRBV30; clone_size: -; j_call: TRBJ1-2; d_call: -; cdr3_aa: CAWGRDTHGYTF; cdr3_nt: TGTGCCTGGGGAAGGGACACCCATGGCTACACCTTC
v_call: TRBV28; clone_size: -; j_call: TRBJ1-5; d_call: -; cdr3_aa: CASSFTGPNQPQHF; cdr3_nt: TGTGCCAGCAGTTTCACAGGGCCTAATCAGCCCCAGCATTTT